The 16 T cell receptor beta chains given below trace back to one sample, sequenced in a study of shared clonotypes between healthy human individuals. Libraries were prepared by immunoSEQ multiplex PCR; TCRdb keeps only in-frame clonotypes and omits some of them. The table lists around 1.9 million clones, 93% of them singletons. CD45RO-negative CD8 cells positively selected for CCR7 made up the naive population, which excluded terminally differentiated effector memory CD45RA+ cells. Specimen: naive CD8+ T cells from PBMCs. The receptors stem from a young man in good health. Some clones in this sample may be carry-over from other donors' samples.

The J gene is TRBJ1-2, the V gene TRBV27, with 7 bases fitting TRBD1. Per the germline V gene, CDR1 is MNHEY and CDR2 is SMNVEV (reference sequence). The CDR3 spans 14 residues. After removal of 6 bases from V and 2 bases from J, the junction contained 6 bases not matched to a gene. CDR3 sequence reads: CASSPGQSNYGYTF. The DNA for the CDR3 is TGTGCCAGCAGCCCGGGACAGTCAAACTATGGCTACACCTTC.

This clone was found a few times. This likely came from a read error, as a far larger clone is one base away. This CDR3 is also generated by other DNA sequences in the sample. CDR3 protein: CASSLGGNTEAFF. The CDR3 DNA reads TGTGCCAGCAGCTTAGGAGGGAACACTGAAGCTTTCTTT. This chain connects TRBV5-4 to TRBJ1-1; D unresolved. This CDR3 contains 13 residues. With 2 bases removed from V and 1 base from J, the gap between germline ends came to 6 bases. Per the germline V gene, CDR1 is SGHNT and CDR2 is YYREEE (reference sequence).

The CDR3 spells CASSLIAGSTDTQYF. The CDR3 DNA is TGTGCCAGCAGCCTCATAGCGGGAAGCACAGATACGCAGTATTTT. The rearrangement links TRBV9 to TRBJ2-3; 8 bases line up with TRBD2. V lost 4 bases to trimming and J lost 0 bases; unmatched junction nucleotides: 4. The CDR3 extends over 15 amino acids. Germline CDR1 reads SGDLS; CDR2 reads YYNGEE.

This sequence joins TRBV27 and TRBJ2-7; 12 nucleotides agree with TRBD2. Germline V gene sequence: CDR1 MNHEY, CDR2 SMNVEV (reference sequence). The CDR3 runs to 17 residues. J lost 2 bases, V lost 8 bases, and 13 bases had no gene match. The chain's CDR3 is CASGTPGLAGNPYEQYF. The CDR3 bases are TGTGCCAGCGGAACCCCGGGACTAGCGGGTAACCCCTACGAGCAGTACTTC.

CDR3 DNA sequence: TGTGCCAGCAGCCAAAGGAGCGGAGGCCACTACGAGCAGTACTTC. This codes for CASSQRSGGHYEQYF. The chain uses TRBV11-2 and TRBJ2-7; maybe TRBD2 (5 bases). V was pared by 5 bases and J by 3 bases, with 17 bases between. CDR1 is SGHAT and CDR2 is FQNNGV in the germline V gene. The length of the CDR3 is 15 residues.

The rearrangement joins TRBV29-1 to TRBJ2-7, with a possible D match to TRBD1 (5 bases). V gave up 0 bases and J gave up 3 bases, with 9 bases separating them. From germline, CDR1 is SQVTM and CDR2 ANQGSEA. CDR3 size: 13 residues. The CDR3 region is CSVEDQDNYEQYF. The CDR3, as DNA: TGCAGCGTTGAAGATCAGGACAACTACGAGCAGTACTTC.

A single count supports this clone. Other nucleotide sequences from this sample produce the same CDR3. The rearrangement joins TRBV9 to TRBJ2-7, with no clear D. Germline CDR1 reads SGDLS; CDR2 reads YYNGEE. The ends were cut back, 4 bases at V and 6 bases at J, with 11 bases in the middle. There are 12 residues in the CDR3. The CDR3 bases are TGTGCCAGCAGCACCCGAGGCGGCGAGCAGTACTTC. Translated, it gives CASSTRGGEQYF.

V and J are TRBV5-6 and TRBJ1-5, with 10 positions matching TRBD1. CDR1 is SGHDT and CDR2 is YYEEEE in the germline V gene. V lost 2 bases to trimming and J lost 5 bases; unmatched junction nucleotides: 1. This CDR3 is built from 14 residues. Written as DNA, the CDR3 is TGTGCCAGCAGCTTTGGGACAGGGGATCAGCCCCAGCATTTT. Protein: CASSFGTGDQPQHF.

J is TRBJ2-3 and V is TRBV27; 10 positions agree with TRBD1. This CDR3 contains 13 residues. With V trimmed by 8 bases and J by 5 bases, 4 bases remained unmatched. CDR1 and CDR2 from the germline V gene are MNHEY and SMNVEV (reference sequence). The CDR3 coding sequence is TGTGCCAGCCGGGACAGGGGAGGAGATACGCAGTATTTT. It codes for CASRDRGGDTQYF.

The V gene is TRBV5-1, the J gene TRBJ2-3; a weak D match, TRBD2 (7 bases). This CDR3 is built from 17 residues. Germline V gene sequence: CDR1 SGHRS, CDR2 YFSETQ. V lost 4 bases, J lost 9 bases, and 27 bases lay in between. The chain's CDR3 is CASSPKGGRRDHDTQYF. CDR3 sequence (DNA): TGCGCCAGCAGCCCAAAGGGGGGGAGAAGGGACCACGACACGCAGTATTTT.

In its sample, this clone was seen once. The chain recombines TRBV19 with TRBJ2-2; 9 bases agree with TRBD1. V lost 9 bases and J lost 5; bases outside the gene matches: 10. CDR1 and CDR2 (germline): LNHDA, SQIVND (reference sequence). The CDR3 spans 15 residues. The CDR3 sequence: CASLTGGLGTGELFF. The CDR3 coding sequence is TGTGCCAGCCTCACAGGGGGCCTGGGGACCGGGGAGCTGTTTTTT.

The chain joins TRBV5-1 to TRBJ2-2; D is uncertain. Trimming left V 6 bases short and J 5 bases short, with 8 bases between. Germline loops: CDR1 SGHRS, CDR2 YFSETQ. The CDR3 is 12 residues long. CDR3 in DNA: TGCGCCAGCATAAGGGATACCGGGGAGCTGTTTTTT. Amino acid sequence: CASIRDTGELFF.

V usage is TRBV9 and J usage is TRBJ2-7; D uncertain. Deletions cut 4 bases from V and 6 bases from J, with 14 bases between. This CDR3 is 13 amino acids long. The germline gives CDR1 SGDLS, CDR2 YYNGEE. The DNA for the CDR3 is TGTGCCAGCAGCCCCCAGTTCGGCTCCGAGCAGTACTTC. Protein product: CASSPQFGSEQYF. The full variable domain, completed using reference TRBV9 and TRBJ2-7, is DSGVTQTPKHLITATGQRVTLRCSPRSGDLSVYWYQQSLDQGLQFLIQYYNGEERAKGNILERFSAQQFPDLHSELNLSSLELGDSALYFCASSPQFGSEQYFGPGTRLTVT.

The chain links TRBV7-6 to TRBJ2-7; no reliable D call. This CDR3 has 13 residues. V lost 1 base, J lost 5 bases, and 9 bases lay in between. Germline V lookup: CDR1 SGHVS, CDR2 FNYEAQ. The CDR3 DNA is TGTGCCAGCAGCTTAGAACCCAACAACGAGCAGTACTTC. This codes for CASSLEPNNEQYF.

The rearrangement uses TRBV6-6 and TRBJ1-5, with TRBD1 matching 8 bases. After removal of 6 bases from V and 7 bases from J, the junction contained 5 bases not matched to a gene. Per the germline V gene, CDR1 is MNHNY and CDR2 is SVGAGI (reference sequence). CDR3 size: 13 residues. The CDR3: CASSKDRAQPQHF. CDR3 DNA: TGTGCCAGCAGCAAGGACAGGGCCCAGCCCCAGCATTTT.

With regard to this clone: Distinct nucleotide sequences in the sample also encode this CDR3. The chain has TRBV5-1 and TRBJ2-5; 7 positions agree with TRBD2. V lost 5 bases, J lost 2 bases, and 0 bases stayed unmatched. Germline V CDR1 and CDR2: SGHRS, YFSETQ. The CDR3 loop spans 12 amino acids. The CDR3: CASRGLQETQYF. CDR3 sequence (DNA): TGCGCCAGCAGGGGACTACAAGAGACCCAGTACTTC.